This is a list of T cell receptor beta chains from one sample in a study of T cells in Graves' hyperthyroidism and ophthalmopathy. One entry per CDR3 protein results from TCRdb running MiXCR on the multiplex PCR reads. Of 540,000 or so distinct CDR3 sequences in the sample, 40% to 55% are singletons; the top ten hold roughly 19%. The sample was peripheral blood or thyroid tissue (not recorded which). These receptors were taken from an adult woman with Graves' disease, either hyperthyroidism or ophthalmopathy (not recorded which). Both conserved end residues are part of each CDR3. A D gene is named only where the DNA matches it firmly. For some rows the clone size is stated as once, few or many, or as a class when expanded; others skip it.

V: TRBV30
D: .
size: once
J: TRBJ1-3
CDR3: CAWSRGTGNTIYF
DNA: TGTGCCTGGAGTCGGGGTACTGGAAACACCATATATTTT

V: TRBV20-1
D: TRBD2
size: many
J: TRBJ2-5
CDR3: CSASLRTSGRWYQETQYF
DNA: TGCAGTGCTAGTCTCCGGACTAGCGGGAGGTGGTACCAAGAGACCCAGTACTTC

V: TRBV5-1
D: TRBD1
size: many
J: TRBJ2-5
CDR3: CASSFDRGWETQYF
DNA: TGCGCCAGCAGCTTCGACAGGGGTTGGGAGACCCAGTACTTC

V: TRBV10-3
D: .
size: .
J: TRBJ1-6
CDR3: CAISRTGGDSPLHF
DNA: TGTGCCATCAGTAGGACGGGCGGGGATTCACCCCTCCACTTT

V: TRBV20-1
D: .
size: many
J: TRBJ2-7
CDR3: CSAARFPSSYEQYF
DNA: TGCAGTGCCGCTAGGTTTCCGAGCTCCTACGAGCAGTACTTC

V: TRBV10-3
D: .
size: few
J: TRBJ2-2
CDR3: CAISDRGPPTGELFF
DNA: TGTGCCATCAGTGACCGGGGGCCCCCCACCGGGGAGCTGTTTTTT

V: TRBV10-3
D: TRBD2
size: .
J: TRBJ2-1
CDR3: CAISEGAGDEQFF
DNA: TGTGCCATCAGTGAGGGAGCGGGGGATGAGCAGTTCTTC

V: TRBV10-3
D: .
size: .
J: TRBJ1-2
CDR3: CAISLTGADYGYTF
DNA: TGTGCCATCAGCCTGACAGGAGCGGACTATGGCTACACCTTC

V: TRBV10-2
D: TRBD1
size: few
J: TRBJ1-1
CDR3: CASRKGTANTEAFF
DNA: TGCGCCAGCAGGAAAGGGACAGCCAACACTGAAGCTTTCTTT

V: TRBV29-1
D: TRBD1
size: .
J: TRBJ1-1
CDR3: CSVEGFGTGNTEAFF
DNA: TGCAGCGTTGAAGGGTTCGGGACAGGGAACACTGAAGCTTTCTTT

V: TRBV7-2
D: .
size: .
J: TRBJ2-3
CDR3: CASRNQADTQYF
DNA: TGTGCCAGCAGGAACCAGGCAGATACGCAGTATTTT

V: TRBV2
D: .
size: .
J: TRBJ2-7
CDR3: CASKILLVSYEQYF
DNA: TGTGCCAGCAAAATCTTACTGGTCTCCTACGAGCAGTACTTC

V: TRBV20-1
D: TRBD1
size: .
J: TRBJ1-4
CDR3: CSGRAPGQGGGKLFF
DNA: TGCAGTGGGAGAGCCCCGGGACAGGGAGGAGGAAAACTGTTTTTT

V: TRBV29-1
D: TRBD2
size: .
J: TRBJ2-5
CDR3: CSVELAVGMAQYF
DNA: TGCAGCGTTGAACTAGCGGTGGGGATGGCCCAGTACTTC

V: TRBV4-2
D: .
size: many
J: TRBJ1-2
CDR3: CASSQDLGAYGYTF
DNA: TGTGCCAGCAGCCAAGATCTGGGTGCCTATGGCTACACCTTC

V: TRBV5-1
D: .
size: .
J: TRBJ1-3
CDR3: CASKDSGSLYGYTIYF
DNA: TGCGCCAGCAAAGACTCGGGATCGCTCTATGGCTACACCATATATTTT

V: TRBV5-1
D: .
size: many
J: TRBJ1-2
CDR3: CASSFKQFPNYGYTF
DNA: TGCGCCAGCAGCTTTAAGCAGTTTCCTAACTATGGCTACACCTTC

V: TRBV29-1
D: TRBD2
size: few
J: TRBJ2-2
CDR3: CSASGRQGAGELFF
DNA: TGCAGCGCTAGCGGGAGGCAAGGGGCCGGGGAGCTGTTTTTT

V: TRBV28
D: .
size: few
J: TRBJ2-7
CDR3: CASSPLPIWNEQYF
DNA: TGTGCCAGCAGCCCCTTACCAATTTGGAACGAGCAGTACTTC

V: TRBV29-1
D: TRBD1
size: once
J: TRBJ2-5
CDR3: CSAETGAFRTFHQETQYF
DNA: TGCAGCGCCGAGACAGGGGCCTTCCGAACTTTTCATCAAGAGACCCAGTACTTC

V: TRBV5-1
D: .
size: few
J: TRBJ1-4
CDR3: CASSLGREGEKLFF
DNA: TGCGCCAGCAGCTTGGGACGGGAGGGTGAAAAACTGTTTTTT

V: TRBV20-1
D: .
size: few
J: TRBJ1-2
CDR3: CSARGAAPSNGYTF
DNA: TGCAGTGCTAGAGGGGCAGCACCTTCTAATGGCTACACCTTC

V: TRBV2
D: .
size: .
J: TRBJ1-1
CDR3: CASSERGRLNTEAFF
DNA: TGTGCCAGCAGTGAACGCGGCAGACTAAACACTGAAGCTTTCTTT

V: TRBV11-3
D: .
size: many
J: TRBJ2-2
CDR3: CASSSFNTGELFF
DNA: TGTGCCAGCAGCTCATTTAACACCGGGGAGCTGTTTTTT

V: TRBV4-1
D: .
size: .
J: TRBJ2-5
CDR3: CASSHPLGGRTAETQYF
DNA: TGCGCCAGCAGCCACCCGTTAGGAGGTCGCACCGCCGAGACCCAGTACTTC

V: TRBV30
D: .
size: .
J: TRBJ2-7
CDR3: CAWSGGYERYF
DNA: TGTGCCTGGAGTGGGGGGTACGAGCGGTACTTC

V: TRBV29-1
D: TRBD1
size: .
J: TRBJ2-7
CDR3: CSVEDMTGHEQYF
DNA: TGCAGCGTTGAAGATATGACAGGGCACGAGCAGTACTTC

V: TRBV7-9
D: TRBD2
size: few
J: TRBJ2-5
CDR3: CASSLAAGRKLQETQYF
DNA: TGTGCCAGCAGCTTAGCAGCGGGACGGAAGCTGCAAGAGACCCAGTACTTC

V: TRBV9
D: .
size: .
J: TRBJ2-7
CDR3: CASSPGGGSYKQYF
DNA: TGTGCCAGCAGCCCCGGCGGGGGCTCCTACAAGCAGTACTTC

V: TRBV5-1
D: TRBD1
size: many
J: TRBJ1-5
CDR3: CASSWGDSRPNQPQHF
DNA: TGCGCCAGCAGCTGGGGGGACAGTAGACCCAATCAGCCCCAGCATTTT

V: TRBV9
D: .
size: .
J: TRBJ1-1
CDR3: CAGSVGRGGPMNTEAFF
DNA: TGTGCCGGCAGCGTCGGCAGGGGTGGCCCAATGAACACTGAAGCTTTCTTT

V: TRBV7-9
D: .
size: .
J: TRBJ2-5
CDR3: CASSTGIRDDQETQYF
DNA: TGTGCCAGCAGCACAGGGATTCGGGACGACCAAGAGACCCAGTACTTC

V: TRBV13
D: .
size: .
J: TRBJ2-5
CDR3: CASSAGSGSQETQYF
DNA: TGTGCCAGCAGCGCTGGTTCAGGCAGCCAAGAGACCCAGTACTTC

V: TRBV9
D: TRBD1
size: .
J: TRBJ2-7
CDR3: CASSLAGTGHYEQYF
DNA: TGTGCCAGCAGCCTAGCCGGGACAGGGCACTACGAGCAGTACTTC

V: TRBV7-3
D: TRBD2
size: .
J: TRBJ2-6
CDR3: CASSHRGRELSGANVLTF
DNA: TGTGCCAGCAGCCACCGTGGGCGGGAGTTGAGTGGGGCCAACGTCCTGACTTTC

V: TRBV15
D: .
size: .
J: TRBJ1-2
CDR3: CATSSPLNYGYTF
DNA: TGTGCCACCAGCAGCCCCCTGAACTATGGCTACACCTTC

V: TRBV14
D: .
size: .
J: TRBJ1-1
CDR3: CASTQDANTEAFF
DNA: TGTGCCAGCACCCAAGATGCGAACACTGAAGCTTTCTTT

V: TRBV11-3
D: .
size: many
J: TRBJ1-5
CDR3: CASSPTQSNQPQHF
DNA: TGTGCCAGCAGCCCCACACAGAGCAATCAGCCCCAGCATTTT

V: TRBV2
D: .
size: .
J: TRBJ1-1
CDR3: CASSEEGGKTEAFF
DNA: TGTGCCAGCAGTGAAGAAGGGGGGAAAACTGAAGCTTTCTTT

V: TRBV11-2
D: .
size: .
J: TRBJ1-5
CDR3: CASSLGSKSNQPQHF
DNA: TGTGCCAGCAGCTTAGGGTCGAAGAGCAATCAGCCCCAGCATTTT

V: TRBV29-1
D: .
size: few
J: TRBJ1-1
CDR3: CSGGLAAEAFF
DNA: TGCAGCGGAGGGTTGGCCGCTGAAGCTTTCTTT

V: TRBV7-9
D: .
size: few
J: TRBJ1-1
CDR3: CASSLGGGGEARAFF
DNA: TGTGCCAGCAGCTTAGGAGGTGGGGGAGAGGCGAGAGCTTTCTTT